Listed below are T cell receptor beta chains from one sample, sequenced in a study of early stage breast cancer tumors. The method was immunoSEQ multiplex PCR; TCRdb's version includes in-frame clones alone and lacks a portion of them. Of tens of thousands of clones listed, around 80% were seen once; the top ten hold about 3.6%. The sequenced material came from blood. These receptors were taken from a person in their 60s with breast cancer. The CDR3 runs from the conserved cysteine through the conserved F or W. D genes are given only for firm matches. Not every row has a clone size; where given, it reads once, few, many or a size class.

v_call,clone_size,j_call,d_call,cdr3_aa,cdr3_nt
TRBV5-6,NA,TRBJ2-3,NA,CASSLEGAYNTQYF,TGTGCCAGCAGCTTGGAGGGAGCTTACAATACGCAGTATTTT
TRBV7-8,NA,TRBJ1-2,NA,CASSLAYRDFTF,TGTGCCAGCAGCTTAGCCTACAGGGACTTCACCTTC
TRBV10-2,NA,TRBJ1-1,NA,CASRLSPVELDPKNTEAFF,TGCGCCAGCAGGCTTTCTCCAGTTGAATTAGATCCCAAGAACACTGAAGCTTTCTTT
TRBV5-6,NA,TRBJ2-1,NA,CASSPPPRVDNEQFF,TGTGCCAGCAGCCCGCCCCCCAGGGTGGATAATGAGCAGTTCTTC
TRBV6-4,NA,TRBJ2-1,NA,CASSELGSYNEQFF,TGTGCCAGCAGTGAGCTAGGCTCCTACAATGAGCAGTTCTTC
TRBV6-6,NA,TRBJ1-4,NA,CASTGPQNEKLFF,TGTGCCAGTACAGGGCCTCAAAATGAAAAACTGTTTTTT
TRBV28,NA,TRBJ1-3,NA,CASNNKPGNTIYF,TGTGCCAGCAATAACAAACCTGGAAACACCATATATTTT
TRBV19,NA,TRBJ2-7,TRBD2,CASSQGAGGPLGEQYF,TGTGCCAGTAGCCAAGGTGCGGGAGGCCCCTTGGGGGAGCAGTACTTC
TRBV28,NA,TRBJ1-1,NA,CASTRGGTAPREAFF,TGTGCCAGCACGAGGGGGGGTACTGCTCCTCGTGAAGCTTTCTTT
TRBV5-1,once,TRBJ1-1,NA,CASSADRNTEAFF,TGCGCCAGCAGCGCTGACAGGAACACTGAAGCTTTCTTT
TRBV6-1,NA,TRBJ2-7,NA,CASSEDTGKYF,TGTGCCAGCAGTGAAGATACAGGGAAGTACTTC
TRBV5-4,NA,TRBJ1-3,TRBD1,CASSSRQGGNTIYF,TGTGCCAGCAGCTCGCGACAGGGGGGAAACACCATATATTTT
TRBV7-3,NA,TRBJ2-7,NA,CASSPPGGNEQYF,TGTGCCAGCAGCCCCCCCGGAGGGAACGAGCAGTACTTC
TRBV6-6,NA,TRBJ1-1,NA,CASRMTGGTEAFF,TGTGCCAGCCGAATGACTGGAGGTACTGAAGCTTTCTTT
TRBV6-1,NA,TRBJ2-5,NA,CASSEEAYQETQYF,TGTGCCAGCAGTGAAGAGGCGTACCAAGAGACCCAGTACTTC
TRBV6-5,NA,TRBJ2-7,NA,CASSQTSSSYEQYF,TGTGCCAGCAGCCAAACCAGTAGCTCCTACGAGCAGTACTTC
TRBV6-6,NA,TRBJ2-7,TRBD2,CASSALAGGSYEQYF,TGTGCCAGCAGTGCCCTAGCGGGGGGGTCCTACGAGCAGTACTTC
TRBV19,NA,TRBJ2-6,NA,CAGLESVGGANVLTF,TGTGCCGGCTTAGAGAGCGTCGGAGGGGCCAACGTCCTGACTTTC